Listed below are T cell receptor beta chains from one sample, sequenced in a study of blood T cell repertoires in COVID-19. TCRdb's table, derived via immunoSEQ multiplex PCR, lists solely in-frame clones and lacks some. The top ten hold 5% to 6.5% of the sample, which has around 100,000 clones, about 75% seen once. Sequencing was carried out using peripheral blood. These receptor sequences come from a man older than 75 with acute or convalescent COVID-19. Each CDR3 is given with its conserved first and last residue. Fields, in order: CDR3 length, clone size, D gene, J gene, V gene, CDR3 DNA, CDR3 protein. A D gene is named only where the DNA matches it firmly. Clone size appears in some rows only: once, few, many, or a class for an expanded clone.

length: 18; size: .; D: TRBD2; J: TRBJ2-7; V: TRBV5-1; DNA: TGCGCCAGCAGCTTGGGGGGGACTAGCGGGAGGGGATCCTACGAGCAGTACTTC; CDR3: CASSLGGTSGRGSYEQYF
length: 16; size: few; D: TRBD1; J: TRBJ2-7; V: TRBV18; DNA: TGTGCCAGCTCACCCGGACAGGTGGATTCAACCTACGAGCAGTACTTC; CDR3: CASSPGQVDSTYEQYF
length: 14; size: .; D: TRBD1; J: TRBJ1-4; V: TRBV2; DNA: TGTGCCAGCAGTGCGGACAGGGGGCTGGAAAAACTGTTTTTT; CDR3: CASSADRGLEKLFF
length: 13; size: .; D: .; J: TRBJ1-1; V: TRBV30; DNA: TGTGCCCACTACGGAGGGATGAACACTGAAGCTTTCTTT; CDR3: CAHYGGMNTEAFF
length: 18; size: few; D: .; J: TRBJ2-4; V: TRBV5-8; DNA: TGTGCCAGCAGCTTGGCGGGACTCCCTTTACTAGCCAAAAACATTCAGTACTTC; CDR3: CASSLAGLPLLAKNIQYF
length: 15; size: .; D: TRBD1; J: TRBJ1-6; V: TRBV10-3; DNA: TGTGCCATCAGTAGTCGGACAGGTGGAGATTCACCCCTCCACTTT; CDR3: CAISSRTGGDSPLHF
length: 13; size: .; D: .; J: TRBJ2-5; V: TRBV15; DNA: TGTGCCACCAGCAGAGACCCCGGGGAGACCCAGTACTTC; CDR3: CATSRDPGETQYF
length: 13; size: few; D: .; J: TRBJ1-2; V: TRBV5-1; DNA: TGCGCCAGCAGCTTGGAGGGGTGGTATGGCTACACCTTC; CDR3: CASSLEGWYGYTF
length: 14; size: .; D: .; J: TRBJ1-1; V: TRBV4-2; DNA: TGTGCCAGCAGCCCGCGGGTGTGGGTCACTGAAGCTTTCTTT; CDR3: CASSPRVWVTEAFF
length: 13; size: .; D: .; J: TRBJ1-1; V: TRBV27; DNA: TGTGCCAGCAGTTTGCGGAGGAACACTGAAGCTTTCTTT; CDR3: CASSLRRNTEAFF
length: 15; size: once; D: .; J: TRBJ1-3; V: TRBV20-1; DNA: TGCAGTGCTAGTGGCGGATTTAGCTCTGGAAACACCATATATTTT; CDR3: CSASGGFSSGNTIYF
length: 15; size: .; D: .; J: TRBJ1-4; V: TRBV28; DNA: TGTGCCAGCACCCCCCCGGGGGGGGGATTTGAAAAACTGTTTTTT; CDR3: CASTPPGGGFEKLFF
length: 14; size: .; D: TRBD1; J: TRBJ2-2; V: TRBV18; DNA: TGTGCCACAACAGGACAGGTGAACACCGGGGAGCTGTTTTTT; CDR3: CATTGQVNTGELFF